The following is a TCR beta chain sequence with its context. This record comes from a study of tumor T cells in aggressive B-cell lymphoma. Profiling relied on immunoSEQ multiplex PCR, and the TCRdb table lists in-frame clones only, not all of them. Among about 3,000 clones listed, approximately 89% were seen once. V lost 0 bases, J lost 5 bases, and 10 bases lay in between. The CDR3 covers 14 residues. Germline lookup yields CDR1 LGHNA and CDR2 YSLEER. The source is an adult with diffuse large B cell lymphoma. Sequenced: tumor tissue. The chain uses TRBV4-3 and TRBJ1-2, with D uncertain. This CDR3 reads CASSQERMSYGYTF. In DNA, the CDR3 is TGCGCCAGCAGCCAAGAGCGAATGTCGTATGGCTACACCTTC.